The 20 T cell receptor beta chains given below trace back to one sample, sequenced in a study of T cells after posttransplantation cyclophosphamide. Data came from immunoSEQ multiplex PCR; TCRdb stores just in-frame clones and leaves some out. The sample includes about 12,000 clones, none of them occurring once. Sample: PBMCs. The source of these receptors is a woman aged 40 to 50 in good health, CMV-negative, and a related stem cell transplant donor.

This clone was found many times. The V call is TRBV7-2, the J call TRBJ2-5, with D maybe TRBD2 (6 bases). Trimming left V 2 bases short and J 1 base short, with 14 bases between. Germline CDR1 and CDR2: SGHTA and FQGNSA. This CDR3 has 16 amino acids. CDR3 coding DNA: TGTGCCAGCAGCTTAAGGGTACTAGCTCTCCAAGAGACCCAGTACTTC. Its protein is CASSLRVLALQETQYF.

This clone was recorded many times. The rearrangement joins TRBV7-9 to TRBJ2-5; maybe TRBD2 (6 bases). CDR3 size: 15 residues. Between the trimmed V and J ends, which lost 1 base and 3 bases, there was a span of 12 bases. Germline V gene sequence: CDR1 SEHNR, CDR2 FQNEAQ (reference sequence). Written as DNA, the CDR3 is TGTGCCAGCAGCTTAGTCGGTGGAGGGGAAGAGACCCAGTACTTC. It encodes CASSLVGGGEETQYF.

This clone was picked up many times. The chain employs TRBV4-3 and TRBJ2-1, with TRBD2 as a possible D gene (5 bases). The V end lost 0 bases, the J end lost 3 bases, and 15 bases lay between the germline ends. CDR1 and CDR2 (germline): LGHNA, YSLEER. This CDR3 is built from 17 residues. DNA of the CDR3: TGCGCCAGCAGCCAAGATCCGGCGGGCCCGTTCTACAATGAGCAGTTCTTC. Protein: CASSQDPAGPFYNEQFF.

This clone was observed many times. The gene calls are TRBV28 and TRBJ1-4; maybe TRBD1 (6 bases). From germline, CDR1 is MDHEN and CDR2 SYDVKM. V lost 7 bases, J lost 10 bases, and 19 bases lay in between. The CDR3 runs 14 residues. This chain's CDR3 is CASTPPQGHGKLFF. The CDR3 nucleotides are TGTGCCAGCACTCCCCCCCAGGGGCATGGAAAACTGTTTTTT.

Ten or more counts support this clone. The chain couples TRBV12-3 or TRBV12-4 to TRBJ1-2; D gene ambiguous. V was pared by 2 bases and J by 6 bases, with 7 bases between. The length of the CDR3 is 12 residues. In nucleotides, the CDR3 is TGTGCCAGCAGTTTATCACAGAATGGCTACACCTTC. This gives the protein CASSLSQNGYTF.

There are many counts of this clone. The chain recombines TRBV28 with TRBJ1-2; D ambiguous. CDR1 MDHEN and CDR2 SYDVKM come from the germline V gene. The germline V and J ends were trimmed by 2 bases and 4 bases, with 14 bases remaining between them. The CDR3 loop spans 15 amino acids. DNA of the CDR3: TGTGCCAGCAGTTTAAGTCAATCCCAGATCTATGGCTACACCTTC. Translation gives CASSLSQSQIYGYTF.

This clone was seen many times. The V gene is TRBV7-9, the J gene TRBJ1-5; the match to TRBD1 covers 10 bases. CDR1 SEHNR and CDR2 FQNEAQ come from the germline V gene (reference sequence). J lost 6 bases, V lost 5 bases, and 4 bases had no gene match. The CDR3 consists of 14 residues. The CDR3 region is CASSLGQGGQPQHF. The CDR3 DNA sequence: TGTGCCAGCAGCCTCGGACAGGGGGGTCAGCCCCAGCATTTT.

This clone ranks as medium-sized (0.01 to 0.1%). The V gene is TRBV6-1, the J gene TRBJ2-7; 10 bases map to TRBD2. CDR3 length: 15 amino acids. V trimming: 5 bases; J trimming: 0 bases; junction bases outside the gene matches: 4. CDR1 and CDR2 (germline): MNHNS, SASEGT. For the CDR3, the DNA is TGTGCCAGCAGTCCTCTAGCGGGGGACTCCTACGAGCAGTACTTC. Amino acids: CASSPLAGDSYEQYF.

This clone was found many times. V gene TRBV12-3 or TRBV12-4 combines with J gene TRBJ1-4; 9 bases are shared with TRBD1. The CDR3 is 14 amino acids. J gave up 8 bases and V 4 bases, and 5 bases lay outside the gene matches. The CDR3 nucleotides read TGTGCCAGCAGTTCCGGGACAGGGCACGAAAAACTGTTTTTT. Its translation: CASSSGTGHEKLFF.

This clone was seen repeatedly, ten times or more. The chain recombines TRBV30 with TRBJ2-1; 7 bases match TRBD1. Looked up from germline, CDR1 is GTSNPN and CDR2 is SVGIG (reference sequence). J lost 6 bases, V lost 5 bases, and 16 bases had no gene match. The CDR3 has 16 residues. The CDR3 sequence is CAWADPGNRGFNEQFF. In DNA form, the CDR3 reads TGTGCCTGGGCTGATCCCGGAAACAGGGGATTCAATGAGCAGTTCTTC.

This clone was seen a few times. The chain recombines TRBV5-1 with TRBJ1-2, with unresolved D. Germline V gene lookup returns CDR1 SGHRS and CDR2 YFSETQ. V lost 0 bases, J lost 4 bases, and 13 bases lay in between. This CDR3 is built from 15 residues. This CDR3 is CASSLEAGFGYGYTF. The CDR3 DNA follows: TGCGCCAGCAGCTTGGAGGCGGGGTTCGGCTATGGCTACACCTTC.

This clone was recorded many times. One junction end does not reproduce the germline sequence, and a read error may be involved. The chain recombines TRBV2 with TRBJ1-1; 7 nucleotides align to TRBD1. Per the germline V gene, CDR1 is SNHLY and CDR2 is FYNNEI. This CDR3 spans 14 amino acids. CDR3 sequence reads: CASSARQGDTEAFF. CDR3 DNA sequence: TGTGCCAGTAGTGCCAGACAGGGTGACACTGAAGCTTTCTTT.

This clone was counted many times. The chain links TRBV7-9 to TRBJ1-2; possibly TRBD1 for D (6 bases). Germline loops: CDR1 SEHNR, CDR2 FQNEAQ (reference sequence). The CDR3 sequence is 16 residues long. The ends were cut back, 5 bases at V and 9 bases at J, with 25 bases in the middle. CDR3 sequence (DNA): TGTGCCAGCAGCCCCCTTGGTCGGGGGGCTGTGGCAAGCTACACCTTC. It yields the protein CASSPLGRGAVASYTF. Supplemented by reference TRBV7-9 and TRBJ1-2, the full variable domain reads DTGVSQNPRHKITKRGQNVTFRCDPISEHNRLYWYRQTLGQGPEFLTYFQNEAQLEKSRLLSDRFSAERPKGSFSTLEIQRTEQGDSAMYLCASSPLGRGAVASYTFGSGTRLTVV.

This clone was counted ten times or more. The V gene is TRBV4-2, the J gene TRBJ2-1; D possibly corresponds to TRBD2 (5 bases). The germline CDR1 and CDR2 sequences are LGHNA and YNFKEQ. The length of the CDR3 is 16 residues. V was trimmed by 0 bases and J by 8 bases, leaving 17 bases between them. Here the CDR3 reads CASSQDKWRARDEQFF. As DNA, the CDR3 is TGTGCCAGCAGCCAAGATAAGTGGCGGGCCAGAGATGAGCAGTTCTTC.

This clone was found many times. The chain recombines TRBV4-2 with TRBJ2-7, with TRBD2 identical over 14 bases. CDR3 length: 16 amino acids. Germline CDR1 and CDR2: LGHNA and YNFKEQ. Trimming at V came to 1 base and at J to 6 bases, leaving 5 bases not matched to a gene. This chain's CDR3 is CASSQAVGLAGGEQYF. CDR3 nucleotides: TGTGCCAGCAGCCAAGCGGTAGGACTAGCGGGGGGCGAGCAGTACTTC.

This clone was seen at least ten times. The V call is TRBV2, the J call TRBJ1-1; 7 nucleotides align to TRBD1. Germline lookup yields CDR1 SNHLY and CDR2 FYNNEI. The V and J ends lost 7 bases and 4 bases, in that order; junction bases with no gene match: 12. This CDR3 is 15 amino acids long. CDR3 nucleotides: TGTGCCAGCAAGAGTGACAGGGAAAAATTCACTGAAGCTTTCTTT. Amino acid sequence: CASKSDREKFTEAFF. The variable domain in full, with the rest retrieved from reference TRBV2 and TRBJ1-1, is EPEVTQTPSHQVTQMGQEVILRCVPISNHLYFYWYRQILGQKVEFLVSFYNNEISEKSEIFDDQFSVERPDGSNFTLKIRSTKLEDSAMYFCASKSDREKFTEAFFGQGTRLTVV.

This clone was picked up many times. This chain uses TRBV4-2 with TRBJ1-4; the match to TRBD1 covers 7 bases. The CDR3 extends over 15 amino acids. With V trimmed by 2 bases and J by 7 bases, 7 bases remained unmatched. CDR1 is LGHNA and CDR2 is YNFKEQ in the germline V gene. CDR3 amino acids: CASSQNTGVSEKLFF. The CDR3 DNA reads TGTGCCAGCAGCCAAAATACAGGGGTGAGTGAAAAACTGTTTTTT.

This clone appeared many times. The chain is built from TRBV6-2 or TRBV6-3 and TRBJ2-2; the match to TRBD2 covers 8 bases. V lost 6 bases and J lost 3; bases outside the gene matches: 3. This CDR3 is 14 amino acids long. The V gene's germline CDR1 is MNHEY and CDR2 SVGEGT. The DNA of the CDR3 is TGTGCCAGCAGACGGGGGGGGGACACCGGGGAGCTGTTTTTT. It codes for CASRRGGDTGELFF.

This clone was found many times. The chain joins TRBV12-3 or TRBV12-4 to TRBJ1-1; perhaps TRBD1 as D (5 bases). The CDR3 is 13 amino acids. V was cut by 3 bases and J by 6 bases, with 11 bases left in between. As DNA, the CDR3 is TGTGCCAGCAGTTTCGGGGGTGACCCTGAAGCTTTCTTT. Translation gives CASSFGGDPEAFF.

In its sample, this clone was seen many times. The V and J genes are TRBV6-1 and TRBJ2-5, with 7 nucleotides matching TRBD2. The length of the CDR3 is 15 residues. Per germline, CDR1 MNHNS and CDR2 SASEGT. Losses at the gene ends were 7 bases for V and 1 base for J; bases not matched to a gene: 9. The CDR3 is CASKMVAGFQETQYF. CDR3 nucleotide sequence: TGTGCCAGCAAGATGGTAGCGGGCTTCCAAGAGACCCAGTACTTC.